This section outlines one T cell receptor (beta chain) sequence together with its context. Its recognized antigen is unknown. No base quality information exists; no much larger clone differs at one position. In total, 666 healthy bone marrow donors made up the cohort. Cohort members were all nominally healthy when sampled, although unrecorded immune exposures were likely present. The donor was CMV seropositive and belonged to the group of about 290 seropositive cohort members. Every donor gave a peripheral blood sample, and the peripheral blood mononuclear cells from that sample were used for TCR beta sequencing. The Qiagen DNeasy Blood Extraction Kit was used to extract genomic DNA from the blood cell samples. Libraries were built with the immunoSEQ multiplex PCR assay. The multiplex PCR relied on a mix of 60 forward primers for TCR Vbeta segments and 13 reverse primers for TCR Jbeta segments. The CDR3 region of rearranged TCR beta genes was amplified from genomic DNA by a multiplex PCR assay. On the Illumina HiSeq System, the amplified TCR beta libraries were sequenced as 87-base-pair reads. Turning to the authors' computational methods: Across the roughly 600 repertoires, a later analysis counted some 80 million unique TCR beta chains, 8.5 million to 12 million of which were shared by at least two donors. Raw reads were error-corrected and collapsed into unique sequences by a nearest-neighbor algorithm in which closely related sequences were merged to remove PCR and sequencing errors. V, D and J gene segments were assigned by aligning CDR3 sequences to IMGT reference sequences. For a sequence to be retained, at least a six-nucleotide match to both a V gene segment and a J gene segment was required. Rearrangements were classified as productive when the CDR3 lacked stop codons and remained in frame with V and J, and all other rearrangements were classified as non-productive. CDR3 was defined according to IMGT convention as the region running from the second conserved V-encoded cysteine to the conserved J-encoded phenylalanine. The earlier analysis of about 530 of the donors excluded any sequence lacking an unambiguous match to a single V gene segment. An earlier analysis of 587 of the donors classified V segments as functional when productive rearrangements were above 56.7% and as segregating when the standard deviation between donors was above 5%. A statistical classification framework was developed to diagnose cytomegalovirus status using the catalog of TCR beta chain sequences. V and J gene assignment, in a later analysis, came from comparing TCR nucleotide sequences with IMGT/GENE-DB human TR gene sequences. Using the TCRdist pipeline, a later analysis assigned CDR3 sequences along with most-parsimonious VDJ recombination scenarios. In a later analysis, each TCR beta chain was defined by its CDR3 amino acid sequence together with its V-gene family, and reads lacking a unique V-gene family were excluded. To address suspected cross-contamination and a sequencing artifact, a later analysis removed 592 highly shared, low-generation-probability nucleotide sequences. In a later analysis, a clonal expansion index for each public chain was calculated from normalized within-repertoire ranks of inferred template counts. In a later analysis, generation probabilities were computed using a VDJ recombination model fitted to out-of-frame rearrangements, and the results were checked against IGoR. In a later analysis, TCR-TCR, TCR-HLA and TCR-CMV co-occurrence was scored with hypergeometric tests, and a repertoire-size bias correction was applied to TCR pairs. In a later analysis, false discovery rates were estimated by permuting HLA or CMV assignments 20 times. A later analysis grouped co-occurring TCRs with DBSCAN, adding TCRdist sequence similarity when clustering within HLA-allele-positive subsets. For co-occurrence clustering, repertoires with fewer than 30,000 or more than 120,000 public chains were excluded, along with a handful of repertoires with anomalous nucleotide sharing. Entries here come from immuneACCESS through TCRdb and include only in-frame sequences with V and J called. Some clones fail to appear in such tables; in the studies checked, an unresolved V gene covers under half of the shortfall, and the cause of the remainder is unknown. The V and J calls and clone size are taken from that table; D and trimming were inferred from the DNA. The sample has 180,000 or so clones on record, roughly three quarters of them singletons. The ten largest clones take up around 2.3% of the sample.

The sample is drawn from a study of cytomegalovirus exposure and HLA in healthy donors (dated by TCRdb to 2016 to 2017). Regarding the research as a whole: In an earlier analysis of about 560 of the donors, about 260 Gb of sequence data and just under 120 million unique TCR beta sequences from about 179 million T cells were reported. An early release that covered some 640 HLA-typed donors contained approximately 320 gigabases of sequencing data and approximately 85 million unique TCR sequences. Four to six DR-DQ haplotypes were handled as single units for association and clustering, since linkage in the cohort was strong. Among approximately 370 genotyped donors of the cohort, an average of around 250,000 unique TCR beta nucleotide sequences was sequenced per donor, of which approximately 19% were non-productive. To predict cytomegalovirus infection status, the study brought together high-throughput TCR immunosequencing, statistical association of individual TCRs with disease status, and machine learning. Of the roughly 400 genotyped donors, roughly 80% fell in the genetic ancestry cluster associated with self-reported Caucasian donors. A later genetic analysis used genome-wide SNP genotypes for 398 of the 666 donors, treating that subset as a discovery cohort. An earlier analysis of several hundred of the donors used high-throughput TCR beta sequencing to judge whether each TCR beta V gene segment behaved as functional or pseudogenic. Using immunosequencing, the study profiled T cell repertoires from about 610 subjects and related those repertoires to cytomegalovirus serostatus. The aim of the study was to test whether cataloging public T cell receptors could identify signatures of past pathogen exposure. Typing coverage differed by locus: A, B, C, DRB1 and DQB1 were typed in roughly 620-640 donors, DQA1 in approximately 520, DPA1 in some 570, and DPB1 in roughly 470. In a later analysis, previously published TCR beta repertoires from fewer than 750 donors were re-analyzed and high-resolution HLA genotyping was added so that TCR occurrence patterns could be studied. Donor age, sex, ethnicity and CMV serostatus were compiled together with the repertoire data. Along with the approximately 650-subject first cohort, a separate validation cohort of approximately 110 different subjects was used. Rather than drawing on any new phenotypic data, the later analysis identified candidate immune exposures from TCR beta sequences and the way those sequences occurred across donors. Every repertoire in the discovery cohort had been generated on one and the same sequencing platform. Class I and class II HLA loci were covered by the typing at four-digit resolution. The full study reports these points: In a later analysis, the rate of TCR association differed among HLA loci, with DRB1 alleles having the most associated TCRs and HLA-C alleles having the fewest. A further reported finding was that TCR beta sequences accurately predicted the HLA-A and HLA-B alleles for most subjects in the first cohort. The study gave a list of 150 to 200 TCR beta chains associated with cytomegalovirus. Because HLA typing was missing for some donors at each locus, association tests included only the typed subset. A later analysis found that HLA-associated TCR beta chains were more clonally expanded and had lower generation probabilities than equally common non-associated chains. Presence/absence analyses assumed roughly uniform sequencing depth across donors, an assumption that may not hold. Because counts were too low, some 17 rarely observed V segments, including chromosome 9 orphons, were left out of the earlier analysis of approximately 580 of the donors. In an earlier analysis of fewer than 700 of the donors, most TCR beta V segments appeared in productive rearrangements about 90% or about 30% of the time, broadly matching IMGT annotations. Assigning TCR associations to individual alleles was difficult when HLA alleles, especially DR and DQ, strongly co-occurred. In a later genetic analysis, fewer N-insertions in productive TCRs were reported among donors in an Asian-associated ancestry cluster than the approximately 670-donor mean. V-gene and J-gene trimming of TCR beta chains was associated with a missense DCLRE1C variant in a later genetic analysis, and the association was replicated in an independent cohort. The classifier was reported to diagnose cytomegalovirus status with high specificity and sensitivity in both the original and validation cohorts. Across donors, most TCR sequences were observed very rarely, whereas some public TCRs were present in many individuals. Some IMGT-functional V segments, including TRBV6-2 and TRBV6-3, could not be distinguished by the 87-base-pair reads and were therefore excluded. A few of the identified cytomegalovirus-associated TCR beta chains were confirmed in vitro to be specific for cytomegalovirus antigens. A later analysis associated about 17,000 TCR beta sequences with specific HLA alleles at a false discovery rate of 0.05. According to a later analysis, parvovirus B19, influenza, CMV and Epstein-Barr virus appeared linked to several top co-occurrence clusters. The cohort was sequenced for TCR beta chains only, and without alpha or paired-chain data the features that could be detected were limited. A cluster of highly shared sequence variants was judged likely to represent a technical artifact of the sequencing pipeline. Immune exposure information for the cohort was limited to CMV serostatus. It was suggested by the authors that the approach could potentially be generalized to other disease states and immunological phenotypes. Correlated functional status among segregating V segments might reflect linkage disequilibrium, but an unknown experimental factor could not be ruled out. Most CMV-associated TCR beta chains appeared to be HLA-restricted in a later analysis, and the HLA associations seemed to be driven largely by CMV exposure.

The CDR3, from cysteine to phenylalanine, totals 16 residues. The only DNA kept is the CDR3, 48 bases in frame from the first base. Sequences were obtained from PBMCs. This sequence originates from a young woman in good health and CMV-seropositive. The sequence joins TRBV21-1 to TRBJ1-6; the DNA was not compared with TRBD1, the D call given in the table. TRBV21-1 is a known pseudogene. The CDR3 protein is CASSNGFDREDSPLHF. The sequenced DNA is TGTGCCAGCAGCAATGGTTTCGACAGGGAGGATTCACCCCTCCACTTT.